These 14 T cell receptor beta chains came from one sample sequenced in a study of glioma-infiltrating T cells after dendritic cell vaccination. This table comes from immunoSEQ multiplex PCR, and its TCRdb copy is limited to in-frame clones, with some not included. The table shows approximately 100,000 clones, with around three quarters occurring only once. This specimen consisted of blood, obtained before dendritic cell vaccination. Every receptor here comes from a human donor with glioblastoma.

This chain connects TRBV7-9 to TRBJ1-5; possible D gene TRBD1, 5 bases. This CDR3 comprises 14 residues. Trimming shortened V by 5 bases and J by 6 bases, and 14 bases separated the two germline ends. The germline V gene has CDR1 SEHNR and CDR2 FQNEAQ (reference sequence). In DNA form, the CDR3 reads TGTGCCAGCAGCACTTCCCAGGGTTCTCAGCCCCAGCATTTT. As protein: CASSTSQGSQPQHF.

This clone was counted a few times. The chain links TRBV28 to TRBJ2-6, with TRBD1 as a possible D gene (6 bases). CDR3 size: 16 residues. Trimming stripped 4 bases from V and 1 base from J, with 11 bases between. CDR1 is MDHEN, CDR2 SYDVKM, per germline. The CDR3 reads CASSSGTRSGANVLTF. CDR3 bases: TGTGCCAGCAGTTCCGGGACACGTTCTGGGGCCAACGTCCTGACTTTC.

This chain uses TRBV6-5 with TRBJ2-7; the D is unclear. CDR1 and CDR2 from the germline V gene are MNHEY and SVGAGI. Trimming removed 0 bases at V and 2 bases at J, with 8 bases between. CDR3 size: 14 residues. The CDR3 loop is CASSYSRWTYEQYF. DNA for the CDR3: TGTGCCAGCAGTTACTCGCGGTGGACCTACGAGCAGTACTTC.

The chain employs TRBV29-1 and TRBJ2-7, with TRBD1 matching 8 bases. V gave up 4 bases and J gave up 7 bases; unmatched junction bases: 9. The CDR3 is 13 amino acids. CDR1 and CDR2 from the germline V gene are SQVTM and ANQGSEA. The CDR3 region is CSVGAGGAREQYF. For the CDR3, the DNA is TGCAGCGTTGGGGCAGGGGGCGCGAGGGAGCAGTACTTC.

This chain connects TRBV5-1 to TRBJ1-3; a weak D match, TRBD1 (5 bases). The germline gives CDR1 SGHRS, CDR2 YFSETQ. This CDR3 is built from 16 residues. Between the trimmed V and J ends, which lost 0 bases and 4 bases, there was a span of 14 bases. In DNA form, the CDR3 reads TGCGCCAGCAGCTTGGCAGGGCCGAGCTCGGGAAACACCATATATTTT. This sequence encodes CASSLAGPSSGNTIYF. Filled out from reference TRBV5-1 and TRBJ1-3, the complete variable domain reads KAGVTQTPRYLIKTRGQQVTLSCSPISGHRSVSWYQQTPGQGLQFLFEYFSETQRNKGNFPGRFSGRQFSNSRSEMNVSTLELGDSALYLCASSLAGPSSGNTIYFGEGSWLTVV.

This sequence joins TRBV19 and TRBJ1-3; perhaps TRBD1 as D (5 bases). Trimming left V 6 bases short and J 0 bases short, with 24 bases between. The CDR3 is made up of 19 amino acids. The V gene's germline CDR1 is LNHDA and CDR2 SQIVND (reference sequence). The CDR3 is CASRPTAGQKGPSGNTIYF. CDR3 in DNA: TGTGCCAGTAGACCAACGGCGGGGCAGAAGGGCCCCTCTGGAAACACCATATATTTT.

CDR3 in DNA: TGTGCCAGCAGCCAATACCACCGGGACAGGGTAGTTAGTCAGCCCCAGCATTTT. Translated: CASSQYHRDRVVSQPQHF. The V and J genes are TRBV5-5 and TRBJ1-5; 9 bases line up with TRBD1. From germline, CDR1 is SGHKS and CDR2 YYEKEE (reference sequence). The CDR3 length is 18 residues. J lost 6 bases, V lost 4 bases, and 17 bases had no gene match.

The J gene is TRBJ2-3, the V gene TRBV5-6; D gene ambiguous. CDR3 length equals 11 residues. Germline V gene sequence: CDR1 SGHDT, CDR2 YYEEEE. V lost 3 bases and J lost 4, with 3 bases in between. The CDR3 nucleotides are TGTGCCAGCAGCTCCTCAGATACGCAGTATTTT. The encoded protein is CASSSSDTQYF.

The J gene is TRBJ2-7, the V gene TRBV5-6, with 8 bases fitting TRBD2. The ends lost 6 bases at V and 3 bases at J; junction bases unmatched: 8. This CDR3 has 14 residues. Germline CDR1 reads SGHDT; CDR2 reads YYEEEE. CDR3 in amino acids: CASTVPGLGYEQYF. DNA for the CDR3: TGTGCCAGCACCGTACCGGGACTAGGCTACGAGCAGTACTTC.

The chain carries TRBV28 and TRBJ2-2, with a possible D match to TRBD2 (6 bases). Trimming shortened V by 4 bases and J by 7 bases, and 16 bases separated the two germline ends. The CDR3 loop spans 15 amino acids. CDR1 is MDHEN, CDR2 SYDVKM, per germline. The CDR3 is CASSYPTTAGGELFF. CDR3 nucleotides: TGTGCCAGCAGTTATCCGACTACAGCGGGCGGGGAGCTGTTTTTT.

V usage is TRBV2 and J usage is TRBJ1-2; 7 bases fit TRBD1. This CDR3 spans 13 amino acids. J gave up 4 bases and V 6 bases, and 5 bases lay outside the gene matches. Germline CDR1 SNHLY, CDR2 FYNNEI. In DNA, the CDR3 is TGTGCCAGCAGCTCAGACAGGGTCTATGGCTACACCTTC. Amino acid sequence: CASSSDRVYGYTF.

The chain recombines TRBV19 with TRBJ1-1, with 9 bases aligning to TRBD1. The CDR3 extends over 15 amino acids. Looked up from germline, CDR1 is LNHDA and CDR2 is SQIVND (reference sequence). V lost 2 bases to trimming and J lost 5 bases; unmatched junction nucleotides: 6. CDR3 region: CASSIQTGGITEAFF. Written as DNA, the CDR3 is TGTGCCAGTAGTATACAGACAGGGGGTATAACTGAAGCTTTCTTT.

The V and J genes are TRBV5-4 and TRBJ2-1, with TRBD2 matching 12 bases. Germline CDR1 SGHNT, CDR2 YYREEE (reference sequence). Unmatched junction bases numbered 6, after V lost 2 bases and J lost 9 bases. The CDR3 consists of 15 residues. The CDR3 protein is CASSLPGLAGSEQFF. CDR3 bases: TGTGCCAGCAGCTTACCGGGACTAGCGGGTTCTGAGCAGTTCTTC. Full variable domain (outside the CDR3, taken from reference TRBV5-4 and TRBJ2-1): ETGVTQSPTHLIKTRGQQVTLRCSSQSGHNTVSWYQQALGQGPQFIFQYYREEENGRGNFPPRFSGLQFPNYSSELNVNALELDDSALYLCASSLPGLAGSEQFFGPGTRLTVL.

V and J are TRBV19 and TRBJ2-1; 10 bases agree with TRBD1. The CDR3 sequence is 17 residues long. Germline CDR1 is LNHDA and CDR2 is SQIVND (reference sequence). V gave up 5 bases and J gave up 8 bases; unmatched junction bases: 15. CDR3 amino acids: CASSRTGGRSLFDEQFF. The DNA of the CDR3 is TGTGCCAGTAGTCGGACAGGGGGGCGCAGTCTTTTCGATGAGCAGTTCTTC.